This T cell receptor (beta chain) stems from a study of control samples from healthy donors and cancer patients. Germline V CDR1 and CDR2: GTSNPN, SVGIG (reference sequence). The CDR3 is made up of 12 amino acids. The V end lost 5 bases, the J end lost 8 bases, and 15 bases lay between the germline ends. Clones were sequenced by immunoSEQ multiplex PCR, and TCRdb holds only the in-frame ones, with some missing. Among under 85,000 clones listed, around nine tenths were seen once. The chain carries TRBV30 and TRBJ1-2; no reliable D call. The source of this sequence is a man aged 60-69 years with colorectal cancer. Sequenced sample: PBMCs. This chain's CDR3 is CAWDIPLQGYTF. For the CDR3, the DNA is TGTGCCTGGGACATCCCCCTACAAGGCTACACCTTC.